This T cell receptor beta chain was sequenced in a study of blood T cell repertoires in COVID-19. Study background: PBMCs, B-cell-depleted T cells, or T cells were the source of the cDNA or gDNA that made up the material.

The CDR3 runs to 19 residues. Unmatched junction bases numbered 17, after V lost 2 bases and J lost 7 bases. From germline, CDR1 is LNHDA and CDR2 SQIVND (reference sequence). Authors' methods: Nucleated cell counts were estimated from reference gene primer amplification. Here immunoSEQ multiplex PCR was the method, and the copy in TCRdb shows in-frame clones only, minus some. V and J calls and clone size come straight from that table; D and trimming were deduced from the DNA. Of about 64,000 clones in the sample, 80% to 85% were seen once. The V call is TRBV19, the J call TRBJ2-1, with 10 bases identical to TRBD2. The TCR was taken from a human donor in a cohort sampled during active COVID-19. Sequences were obtained from peripheral blood. CDR3 in DNA: TGTGCCAGTAGTATATCGGTCTGGGGTAGCGGGGGGCAGTCGAATGAGCAGTTCTTC. Translation: CASSISVWGSGGQSNEQFF.